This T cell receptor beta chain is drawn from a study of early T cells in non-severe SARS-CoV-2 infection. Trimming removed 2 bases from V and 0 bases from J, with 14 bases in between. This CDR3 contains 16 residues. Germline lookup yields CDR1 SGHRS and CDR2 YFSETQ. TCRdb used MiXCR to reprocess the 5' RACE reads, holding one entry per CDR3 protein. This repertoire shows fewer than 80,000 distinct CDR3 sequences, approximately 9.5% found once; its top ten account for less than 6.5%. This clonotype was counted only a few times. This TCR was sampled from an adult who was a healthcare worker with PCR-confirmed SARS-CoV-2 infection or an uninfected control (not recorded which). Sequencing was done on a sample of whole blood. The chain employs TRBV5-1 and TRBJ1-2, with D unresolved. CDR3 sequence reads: CASSFEGLNANYGYTF. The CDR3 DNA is TGCGCCAGCAGCTTTGAGGGTTTGAATGCTAACTATGGCTACACCTTC.